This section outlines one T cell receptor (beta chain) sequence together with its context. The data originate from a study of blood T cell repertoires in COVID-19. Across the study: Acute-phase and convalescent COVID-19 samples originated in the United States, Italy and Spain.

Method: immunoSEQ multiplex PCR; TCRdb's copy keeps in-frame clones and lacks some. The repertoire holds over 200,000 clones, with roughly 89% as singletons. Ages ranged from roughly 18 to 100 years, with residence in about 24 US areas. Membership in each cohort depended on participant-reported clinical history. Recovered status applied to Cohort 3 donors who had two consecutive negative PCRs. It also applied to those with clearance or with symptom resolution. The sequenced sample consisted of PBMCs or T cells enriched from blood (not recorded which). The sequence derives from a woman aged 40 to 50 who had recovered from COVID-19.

Written as DNA, the CDR3 is TGTGCCAGCAGCTTAGCTTCCGGGGGTAATTCACCCCTCCACTTT. Its translation is CASSLASGGNSPLHF. The chain links TRBV7-2 to TRBJ1-6, with D tentatively TRBD1 (5 bases). Per germline, CDR1 SGHTA and CDR2 FQGNSA. The CDR3 is made up of 15 amino acids. Trimming removed 0 bases at V and 6 bases at J, with 9 bases between.